These 17 T cell receptor beta chains originate from one sample sequenced in a study of control samples from healthy donors and cancer patients (dated by TCRdb to about 2020). Receptors were amplified or captured by the immunoSEQ multiplex PCR assay. The source is immuneACCESS, and TCRdb retained only in-frame sequences with V and J called. Part of the clones is not carried over; for the studies checked, unresolved V genes explain less than half of this, and the remainder is unexplained. This sample holds some 150,000 clones; roughly 94% were observed only once. Jointly, the top ten make up 13% to 15% of the sample. Input material: PBMCs. These receptors were collected from a man aged 60-69 years with colorectal cancer.

The V gene is TRBV30, the J gene TRBJ2-5; D call uncertain. The CDR3 runs 12 residues. The germline gives CDR1 GTSNPN, CDR2 SVGIG (reference sequence). Trimming took off 3 bases at V and 2 bases at J, with 7 bases between the two ends. The CDR3 reads CAWSQLQETQYF. The CDR3, as DNA: TGTGCCTGGAGCCAACTTCAAGAGACCCAGTACTTC.

This chain connects TRBV6-5 to TRBJ1-6; 9 positions agree with TRBD1. J was trimmed by 10 bases and V by 6 bases; bases with no gene match: 10. The CDR3 spans 15 residues. Germline assignment: CDR1 MNHEY and CDR2 SVGAGI. The CDR3 sequence: CASRRDRAGRSPLHF. In DNA form, the CDR3 reads TGTGCCAGCAGGCGGGACAGGGCAGGTCGATCACCCCTCCACTTT.

The chain is built from TRBV10-3 and TRBJ1-5, with D perhaps matching TRBD1 (6 bases). CDR3 length: 14 residues. Trimming shortened V by 0 bases and J by 5 bases, and 8 bases separated the two germline ends. CDR1 is ENHRY and CDR2 is SYGVKD in the germline V gene. CDR3 region: CAISESGGYQPQHF. The CDR3 DNA follows: TGTGCCATCAGTGAGTCGGGGGGCTATCAGCCCCAGCATTTT.

The genes are TRBV7-2 and TRBJ2-2, with 13 bases fitting TRBD2. Germline assignment: CDR1 SGHTA and CDR2 FQGNSA. CDR3 length: 18 residues. Germline trimming cut 5 bases from V and 1 base from J; bases unmatched to any gene: 7. The CDR3 coding sequence is TGTGCCAGCAGCACCCCGACTAGCGGGGGGATGAACACCGGGGAGCTGTTTTTT. This sequence encodes CASSTPTSGGMNTGELFF. The variable domain in full, with the rest retrieved from reference TRBV7-2 and TRBJ2-2, is GAGVSQSPSNKVTEKGKDVELRCDPISGHTALYWYRQSLGQGLEFLIYFQGNSAPDKSGLPSDRFSAERTGGSVSTLTIQRTQQEDSAVYLCASSTPTSGGMNTGELFFGEGSRLTVL.

V and J are TRBV29-1 and TRBJ1-1; TRBD1 matches 8 bases. CDR3 size: 14 residues. The germline V gene has CDR1 SQVTM and CDR2 ANQGSEA. V lost 5 bases, J lost 3 bases, and 8 bases stayed unmatched. CDR3 nucleotides: TGCAGCGTTTCAGGGGGCTTTGGGGACACTGAAGCTTTCTTT. This sequence encodes CSVSGGFGDTEAFF.

The chain recombines TRBV6-5 with TRBJ2-7, with D tentatively TRBD1 or TRBD2 (5 bases each). V lost 6 bases and J lost 0, with 15 bases in between. There are 15 residues in the CDR3. Germline V CDR1 and CDR2: MNHEY, SVGAGI. The chain's CDR3 is CASSPGTYSSYEQYF. CDR3 DNA sequence: TGTGCCAGCAGCCCCGGGACGTATAGCTCCTACGAGCAGTACTTC.

This chain joins TRBV27 and TRBJ1-6; 10 nucleotides line up with TRBD1. The CDR3 consists of 14 residues. Germline V gives CDR1 MNHEY, CDR2 SMNVEV (reference sequence). The junction had 6 bases not matched to a gene; V was cut back by 6 bases and J by 10 bases. The CDR3 coding sequence is TGTGCCAGCAGCTACCGGGACAGGGGATCACCCCTCCACTTT. Protein: CASSYRDRGSPLHF.

The chain combines TRBV21-1 with TRBJ1-2. TRBV21-1 is assigned pseudogene status. This CDR3 has 15 amino acids. CDR3 sequence (DNA): TGTGCCAGCAGCAAAAAACACAAGGCCCGATATGGCTACACCTTC. This translates into CASSKKHKARYGYTF.

The V gene is TRBV10-1, the J gene TRBJ1-5; D remains unclear. Germline V lookup: CDR1 WNHNN, CDR2 SYGVQD (reference sequence). The V end lost 4 bases, the J end lost 6 bases, and 10 bases lay between the germline ends. This CDR3 has 13 residues. CDR3 nucleotide sequence: TGCGCCAGCAGTGCTGACACCTTTCAGCCCCAGCATTTT. It translates to CASSADTFQPQHF.

The rearrangement joins TRBV5-1 to TRBJ1-6, with TRBD1 identical over 8 bases. There are 15 residues in the CDR3. Looked up from germline, CDR1 is SGHRS and CDR2 is YFSETQ. J lost 8 bases, V lost 2 bases, and 6 bases had no gene match. CDR3 sequence: CASSLTGTGDSPLHF. The DNA of the CDR3 is TGCGCCAGCAGCTTAACCGGGACAGGAGATTCACCCCTCCACTTT.

This chain joins TRBV3-1 (or the pseudogene TRBV3-2) and TRBJ2-3, with D possibly matching TRBD1 (6 bases). Germline CDR1 reads LGHDT; CDR2 reads YNNKEL (reference sequence). Trimming removed 6 bases at V and 6 bases at J, with 10 bases between. There are 12 residues in the CDR3. CDR3 region: CASSQGPDTQYF. CDR3 DNA sequence: TGTGCCAGCAGTCAGGGGCCGGATACGCAGTATTTT.

The rearrangement links TRBV2 to TRBJ2-2, with TRBD1 as a possible D gene (5 bases). This CDR3 spans 14 amino acids. Trimming shortened V by 5 bases and J by 5 bases, and 12 bases separated the two germline ends. CDR1 SNHLY and CDR2 FYNNEI come from the germline V gene. The CDR3 here is CASSPSTGTGELFF. In DNA, the CDR3 is TGTGCCAGCAGTCCTTCTACAGGTACCGGGGAGCTGTTTTTT.

The chain carries TRBV29-1 and TRBJ1-2, with D unclear. Germline CDR1 and CDR2: SQVTM and ANQGSEA. The germline V and J ends were trimmed by 0 bases and 7 bases, with 18 bases remaining between them. CDR3 length: 15 residues. Here the CDR3 DNA reads TGCAGCGTTGAAGATCTTTGGGTTAAGGGAGGTGGCTACACCTTC. Encoded protein: CSVEDLWVKGGGYTF.

A single count supports this clone. The rearrangement uses TRBV6-2 or TRBV6-3 and TRBJ2-5; D gene unclear. V was shortened by 0 bases and J by 5 bases, with 10 bases between the two germline ends. The CDR3 totals 14 residues. The germline V gene has CDR1 MNHEY and CDR2 SVGEGT. Here the CDR3 DNA reads TGTGCCAGCAGTTACTCGATGGGCAGGGAGACCCAGTACTTC. This gives the protein CASSYSMGRETQYF.

The chain joins TRBV5-6 to TRBJ2-1; D uncertain. CDR1 and CDR2 (germline): SGHDT, YYEEEE. V gave up 1 base and J gave up 6 bases, with 14 bases separating them. The CDR3 has 15 residues. CDR3 protein: CASSLILAGFNEQFF. CDR3 DNA: TGTGCCAGCAGCTTGATACTGGCAGGCTTCAATGAGCAGTTCTTC.

The genes are TRBV24-1 and TRBJ2-3; no reliable D call. The CDR3 length is 12 residues. Germline CDR1 KGHDR, CDR2 SFDVKD. With 3 bases removed from V and 5 bases from J, the gap between germline ends came to 5 bases. CDR3 protein: CATSDEIDTQYF. The CDR3 DNA is TGTGCCACCAGTGATGAAATAGATACGCAGTATTTT.

The CDR3 loop is CASSEVAGRETQYF. CDR3 bases: TGTGCCAGCAGTGAAGTAGCTGGGCGGGAGACCCAGTACTTC. This sequence joins TRBV6-1 and TRBJ2-5; D is uncertain. In germline, CDR1 is MNHNS, CDR2 SASEGT. Trimming removed 1 base at V and 5 bases at J, with 11 bases between. CDR3 size: 14 residues.